The following is a T cell receptor beta chain sequence with its context. The data belong to a study of blood T cell repertoires in COVID-19. This CDR3 is built from 14 residues. Germline values: CDR1 SGHAT, CDR2 FQNNGV. Trimming shortened V by 5 bases and J by 2 bases, and 12 bases separated the two germline ends. Sequenced by immunoSEQ multiplex PCR; TCRdb stores in-frame clones only, minus some. This sample has roughly 180,000 clones; 75% to 90% occur once, and the top ten carry approximately 2.2%. The chain joins TRBV11-2 to TRBJ1-1; tentative D call: TRBD1 (5 bases). The clonotype comes from a woman aged 25 to 39 who had recovered from COVID-19. The sequenced sample was PBMCs or T cells enriched from blood (not recorded which). The CDR3 region is CASSTRQKNTEAFF. The CDR3 DNA follows: TGTGCCAGCAGCACCCGACAGAAAAACACTGAAGCTTTCTTT.